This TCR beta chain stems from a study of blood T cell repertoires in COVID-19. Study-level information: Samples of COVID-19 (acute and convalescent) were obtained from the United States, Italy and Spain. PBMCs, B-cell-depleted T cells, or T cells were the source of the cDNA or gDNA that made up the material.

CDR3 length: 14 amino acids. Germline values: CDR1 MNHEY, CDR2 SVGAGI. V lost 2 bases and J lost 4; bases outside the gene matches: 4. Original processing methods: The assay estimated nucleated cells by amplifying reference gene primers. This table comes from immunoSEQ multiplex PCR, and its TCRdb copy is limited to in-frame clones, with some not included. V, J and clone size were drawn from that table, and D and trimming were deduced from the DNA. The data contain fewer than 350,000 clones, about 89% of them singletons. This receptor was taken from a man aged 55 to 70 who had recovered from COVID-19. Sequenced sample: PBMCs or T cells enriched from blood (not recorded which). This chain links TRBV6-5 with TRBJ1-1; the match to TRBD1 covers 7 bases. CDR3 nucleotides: TGTGCCAGCAGTTACACCAACAGGGGCACTGAAGCTTTCTTT. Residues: CASSYTNRGTEAFF.